This T cell receptor beta chain is drawn from a study of T cells in Graves' hyperthyroidism and ophthalmopathy. Study information: Any treatment followed the collection of peripheral blood at initial diagnosis. General study findings and limits: Ophthalmopathy stood apart from stable hyperthyroidism in a 13 V-J model.

Concerning this clonotype: Its antigen is undetermined.

V was trimmed by 8 bases and J by 2 bases, leaving 15 bases between them. CDR3 length equals 14 residues. Regions amplified from RNA transcripts were the TCR beta CDR3 regions. The HTBI primer set was used in a first-round RT-PCR of the TCR CDR3. In TCRdb, the multiplex PCR reads were re-called with MiXCR into one record per CDR3 protein. Counted here are 350,000 to 400,000 distinct CDR3 sequences, roughly 19% occurring once; the ten biggest clones make up 3% to 4.5%. Patients between 18 and 65 years old had hyperthyroidism, newly diagnosed and lasting under 2 months. This rearrangement joins TRBV12-3 or TRBV12-4 to TRBJ2-5; the D gene is possibly TRBD1 (5 bases). This clonotype originated in a woman younger than 35 with Graves' hyperthyroidism. Material for sequencing was blood. The CDR3 DNA follows: TGTGCCAGCCGGCTGACAGTATTACAAGAGACCCAGTACTTC. Its protein is CASRLTVLQETQYF.